This T cell receptor (beta chain) derives from a study of identical twins. Study findings and constraints: Alpha sequences that were out-of-frame and twin-shared showed an excess of low generation probability. Abundant beta clonotypes from cord blood had fewer insertions, unlike memory repertoires, which showed none.

This clonotype has ten or more counts. Its antigen is undetermined. Donors uniformly comprised healthy Caucasians. The CDR3 totals 17 residues. The junction had 10 bases not matched to a gene; V was cut back by 4 bases and J by 4 bases. The germline V gene has CDR1 SGHRS and CDR2 YFSETQ. A universal primer site was incorporated via template switching, and the cDNA contained unique molecular identifiers. Via MiXCR, TCRdb re-called the 5' RACE reads, giving one row per CDR3 protein. The data hold about 700,000 distinct CDR3 sequences, with approximately 6% observed a single time. This TCR was recovered from a young man in good health. Input material: naive T cells sorted from blood. The rearrangement uses TRBV5-1 and TRBJ2-1; 11 nucleotides align to TRBD2. CDR3 DNA sequence: TGCGCCAGCAGCGCCTCTAGCGGGAGGCCCTTTTACAATGAGCAGTTCTTC. This gives the protein CASSASSGRPFYNEQFF.